The 17 T cell receptor beta chains listed next were all sequenced from one sample in a study of blood T cell repertoires in COVID-19. Profiling relied on immunoSEQ multiplex PCR, and the TCRdb table lists in-frame clones only, not all of them. The sample holds under 85,000 clones, roughly 84% seen once. The sample was peripheral blood. Every receptor here comes from a man in his forties or fifties with acute or convalescent COVID-19.

The J gene is TRBJ1-1, the V gene TRBV11-2, with D possibly matching TRBD1 (6 bases). Trimming pared 1 base from V and 3 bases from J, leaving 9 bases between. The germline V gene encodes CDR1 SGHAT and CDR2 FQNNGV. The CDR3 runs 14 residues. The CDR3 bases are TGTGCCAGCAGCTTAGTACAGGGAGACACTGAAGCTTTCTTT. It yields the protein CASSLVQGDTEAFF. Based on the CDR3 plus reference TRBV11-2 and TRBJ1-1, the full variable domain is EAGVAQSPRYKIIEKRQSVAFWCNPISGHATLYWYQQILGQGPKLLIQFQNNGVVDDSQLPKDRFSAERLKGVDSTLKIQPAKLEDSAVYLCASSLVQGDTEAFFGQGTRLTVV.

This clone has only a few counts. This rearrangement joins TRBV30 to TRBJ1-5; tentative D call: TRBD1 (5 bases). The CDR3 sequence is 13 residues long. Germline V gene data show CDR1 as GTSNPN and CDR2 as SVGIG (reference sequence). The V end lost 5 bases, the J end lost 7 bases, and 15 bases lay between the germline ends. CDR3 sequence (DNA): TGTGCCTGGTCTGGGGTGGGGGGACAGCCCCAGCATTTT. It is translated as CAWSGVGGQPQHF.

In DNA, the CDR3 is TGCGCCAGCAGCCAAAACCCCGGGATGCGTGGTCCGAGGAGCTCCTATAATTCACCCCTCCACTTT. Its protein is CASSQNPGMRGPRSSYNSPLHF. The chain combines TRBV4-1 with TRBJ1-6; D is uncertain. Germline assignment: CDR1 MGHRA and CDR2 YSYEKL. V shed 2 bases and J shed 0 bases, with 26 bases lying between them. There are 22 residues in the CDR3.

The J gene is TRBJ2-7, the V gene TRBV24-1, with 10 bases identical to TRBD2. The CDR3 totals 16 residues. Germline loops: CDR1 KGHDR, CDR2 SFDVKD. Trimming cost V 5 bases and J 1 base; bases outside gene matches: 7. CDR3 sequence (DNA): TGTGCCACCAGTGCCATACTAGCGGGACTTTCCTACGAGCAGTACTTC. Translation: CATSAILAGLSYEQYF.

In this sample, this clone turned up a few times. The V gene is TRBV10-3, the J gene TRBJ2-1, with TRBD1 identical over 7 bases. Germline V gives CDR1 ENHRY, CDR2 SYGVKD. This CDR3 has 15 amino acids. V lost 3 bases and J lost 5; bases outside the gene matches: 7. CDR3 coding DNA: TGTGCCATCAGTGAATCGAGGCAGGGGGACAATGAGCAGTTCTTC. Translation gives CAISESRQGDNEQFF.

The chain recombines TRBV20-1 with TRBJ1-2; no firm D call. The CDR3 runs 14 residues. Germline values: CDR1 DFQATT, CDR2 SNEGSKA (reference sequence). Trimming pared 3 bases from V and 4 bases from J, leaving 15 bases between. The CDR3 nucleotides are TGCAGTGCTAGTCCCGGGTATAAGTCCTATGGCTACACCTTC. Translated: CSASPGYKSYGYTF.

The V gene is TRBV6-5, the J gene TRBJ1-2, with 7 nucleotides matching TRBD1. Germline lookup yields CDR1 MNHEY and CDR2 SVGAGI. V lost 6 bases, J lost 4 bases, and 8 bases stayed unmatched. CDR3 length equals 14 residues. This CDR3 reads CASSSTGLLYGYTF. The CDR3 DNA sequence: TGTGCCAGCAGCTCGACAGGGCTCCTCTATGGCTACACCTTC.

The chain has TRBV19 and TRBJ2-3; D gene uncertain. The V end lost 8 bases, the J end lost 2 bases, and 14 bases lay between the germline ends. This CDR3 has 14 amino acids. CDR1 and CDR2 from the germline V gene are LNHDA and SQIVND (reference sequence). The CDR3 coding sequence is TGTGCCAGTGGCCTGACTTACTACACAGATACGCAGTATTTT. Protein: CASGLTYYTDTQYF.

V is TRBV18 and J is TRBJ1-1; TRBD1 agrees at 8 bases. The junction had 5 bases not matched to a gene; V was cut back by 0 bases and J by 8 bases. This CDR3 region has 14 residues. Germline V CDR1 and CDR2: KGHSH, LQKENI. CDR3 in amino acids: CASSPPAQGAEAFF. In DNA form, the CDR3 reads TGTGCCAGCTCACCACCTGCCCAGGGGGCGGAAGCTTTCTTT.

The V gene is TRBV21-1, the J gene TRBJ1-3; no check of the table's D call, TRBD1, against the DNA was made. TRBV21-1 is a listed pseudogene. This CDR3 region has 15 residues. The CDR3 bases are TGTGCCAGCACCAGTGTCAGGGATAAGGGAAACACCATATATTTT. Protein product: CASTSVRDKGNTIYF.

The chain is built from TRBV19 and TRBJ1-1; 7 bases are a match to TRBD1. The germline V gene has CDR1 LNHDA and CDR2 SQIVND (reference sequence). The CDR3 is made up of 13 amino acids. V shed 8 bases and J 5 bases; nucleotides not matched to a gene: 8. The CDR3: CASGSGTVTEAFF. The CDR3 DNA reads TGTGCCAGTGGATCCGGGACAGTAACTGAAGCTTTCTTT.

The rearrangement uses TRBV3-1 (or the pseudogene TRBV3-2) and TRBJ1-6; D perhaps matches TRBD1 (6 bases). The germline CDR1 and CDR2 sequences are LGHDT and YNNKEL (reference sequence). The CDR3 sequence is 16 residues long. V lost 0 bases, J lost 4 bases, and 10 bases lay in between. CDR3: CASSQELTGYNSPLHF. The CDR3 nucleotides read TGTGCCAGCAGCCAAGAGTTGACAGGATATAATTCACCCCTCCACTTT.

DNA for the CDR3: TGTGCCAGCTCACCGGGCCAGGCCAAAAACATTCAGTACTTC. Translating gives CASSPGQAKNIQYF. This sequence joins TRBV18 and TRBJ2-4; D unresolved. Trimming stripped 3 bases from V and 1 base from J, with 7 bases between. Germline V gene lookup returns CDR1 KGHSH and CDR2 LQKENI. This CDR3 has 14 amino acids.

The chain couples TRBV5-8 to TRBJ1-4; possible D gene TRBD1, 6 bases. This CDR3 comprises 15 residues. CDR1 is SGHTS and CDR2 is YDEGEE in the germline V gene. The V gene lost 0 bases and the J gene lost 7 bases, with 13 bases spanning the gap. The CDR3 sequence is CASSLAGGLGEKLFF. The CDR3 region has the DNA TGTGCCAGCAGCTTGGCCGGGGGGCTAGGTGAAAAACTGTTTTTT.

The V call is TRBV10-1, the J call TRBJ2-3; TRBD1 matches at 9 bases. The CDR3 covers 15 residues. V lost 3 bases, J lost 2 bases, and 3 bases stayed unmatched. Germline V CDR1 and CDR2: WNHNN, SYGVQD (reference sequence). CDR3 residues: CASSEYRGPTDTQYF. The CDR3 DNA reads TGCGCCAGCAGTGAATACAGGGGGCCCACAGATACGCAGTATTTT.

The chain joins TRBV11-2 to TRBJ2-3; D unresolved. V dropped 3 bases and J dropped 2 bases, with 3 bases sitting between them. CDR1 SGHAT and CDR2 FQNNGV come from the germline V gene. The CDR3 spans 12 residues. This chain's CDR3 is CASSFYTDTQYF. Here the CDR3 DNA reads TGTGCCAGCAGCTTCTACACAGATACGCAGTATTTT.

This chain's CDR3 is CASTPGGRGPYEQYF. CDR3 DNA: TGCGCCAGCACCCCGGGGGGCAGGGGGCCCTACGAGCAGTACTTC. The chain uses TRBV5-1 and TRBJ2-7; D may be TRBD1 (8 bases). Germline values: CDR1 SGHRS, CDR2 YFSETQ. This CDR3 region has 15 residues. The ends were cut back, 6 bases at V and 2 bases at J, with 18 bases in the middle.